The rows below give T cell receptor beta chains drawn from one sample of a study of T cells in Graves' hyperthyroidism and ophthalmopathy. TCRdb independently ran MiXCR on the multiplex PCR reads; one entry per CDR3 protein. The sample shows 30,000 to 45,000 distinct CDR3 sequences, 52% of them seen only once. The specimen sequenced was blood. These receptors were collected from a man aged 35 to 55 with Graves' ophthalmopathy. Each CDR3 is given with its conserved first and last residue. A D gene is named only where the DNA matches it firmly. The size of a clone is reported for some rows only, either as once, few or many, or as a class for expanded clones.

length	size	V	D	J	DNA	CDR3
20	NA	TRBV7-9	NA	TRBJ1-2	TGTGCCAGCAGCTTAGTATCGAGCACGACAGGACCTCCGAATCGTGGTGGCTACACCTTC	CASSLVSSTTGPPNRGGYTF
13	once	TRBV29-1	NA	TRBJ1-4	TGCAGCGTGAACCTCGGGACTAATGAAAAACTGTTTTTT	CSVNLGTNEKLFF
19	NA	TRBV19	NA	TRBJ1-2	TGTGCCAGTAGTATGGATCCCAGGGACCCCTACGAGCAGTATTATGGCTACACCTTC	CASSMDPRDPYEQYYGYTF
13	once	TRBV6-5	TRBD1	TRBJ1-5	TGTGCCAGCAGTAACGACAGGGATCAGCCCCAGCATTTT	CASSNDRDQPQHF
14	many	TRBV28	NA	TRBJ1-4	TGTGCCAGCAGTTTTACGGCAACTAATGAAAAACTGTTTTTT	CASSFTATNEKLFF
16	many	TRBV7-3	NA	TRBJ2-7	TGTGCCAGCAGCTTCCGAAGGGTGGGGGCGGGATACGAGCAGTACTTC	CASSFRRVGAGYEQYF
14	many	TRBV28	NA	TRBJ2-5	TGTGCCAGCAGTCCCGGAGGGCCCGCGGAGACCCAGTACTTC	CASSPGGPAETQYF
11	NA	TRBV20-1	TRBD2	TRBJ2-5	TGCAGTGCGGGGGGGGGAGGGACCCAGTACTTC	CSAGGGGTQYF
15	few	TRBV28	NA	TRBJ1-1	TGTGCCAGCAGTTCCCCAGGGCGGTGGAACACTGAAGCTTTCTTT	CASSSPGRWNTEAFF
11	NA	TRBV20-1	NA	TRBJ1-1	TGCAGTGCTAGAATGGTATGGCCAGCTTTCTTT	CSARMVWPAFF
14	many	TRBV28	TRBD1	TRBJ1-5	TGTGCCAGCAGACCAGACAGGGATCGACAGCCCCAGCATTTT	CASRPDRDRQPQHF
17	NA	TRBV10-3	NA	TRBJ1-1	TGTGCCATCACCCCTAGAGCCCTGGGGCGGATGAACACTGAAGCTTTCTTT	CAITPRALGRMNTEAFF
15	NA	TRBV5-4	TRBD1	TRBJ1-1	TGTGCCAGCAGCTTCCCAGGGGGCTACAGCACTGAAGCTTTCTTT	CASSFPGGYSTEAFF
17	NA	TRBV29-1	TRBD2	TRBJ2-3	TGCAGCGTTGACCGGACTAGCGGGGGGGCCAGCACAGATACGCAGTATTTT	CSVDRTSGGASTDTQYF
15	NA	TRBV5-4	TRBD2	TRBJ2-3	TGTGCCAGCGCAATAGCGGGGGGCCGCAGAGATACGCAGTACTTT	CASAIAGGRRDTQYF
13	NA	TRBV20-1	TRBD1	TRBJ2-5	TGCAGTGCGGGGACAGGGGGAGGTGAGACCCAGTACTTC	CSAGTGGGETQYF
15	many	TRBV2	NA	TRBJ2-3	TGTGCCAGCAGTCCAGACAGGCCTAACACAGATACGCAGTATTTT	CASSPDRPNTDTQYF
13	NA	TRBV30	TRBD2	TRBJ2-7	TGTGCCTGGGGGTCCGGACTAGCGGGAAGAGTATACTTC	CAWGSGLAGRVYF
17	many	TRBV11-2	NA	TRBJ1-1	TGTGCCAGCAGTCCCCACGGCCTAACCGCCATGAACACTGAAGCTTTCTTT	CASSPHGLTAMNTEAFF
15	once	TRBV7-2	TRBD2	TRBJ2-3	TGTGCCAGCAGCTACGGGGGGGCCATTTTGGATACGCAGTATTTT	CASSYGGAILDTQYF
14	many	TRBV20-1	NA	TRBJ2-5	TGCAGTGCTAGAGGGGGAGGGGGAGAAGAGACCCAGTACTTC	CSARGGGGEETQYF
8	NA	TRBV4-1	NA	TRBJ1-6	TGCGCCAGCAGCCAAGAACAATTT	CASSQEQF
18	NA	TRBV10-3	TRBD2	TRBJ2-2	TGTGCCATCAGTGGGGGACTAGCGGGGGGGCGAGACACCGGGGAGCTGTTTTTT	CAISGGLAGGRDTGELFF
18	NA	TRBV7-2	NA	TRBJ2-3	TGTGCCAGCAGCTCTCCCTATTCGTGGGGGGGCAGAGGTGATACGCAGGATTTT	CASSSPYSWGGRGDTQDF
17	NA	TRBV6-1	TRBD2	TRBJ2-5	TGTGCCAGCGGTGTCAAGACCAGCGGGGGGGTCCAAGAGACCCAGTACTTC	CASGVKTSGGVQETQYF
15	many	TRBV27	NA	TRBJ1-5	TGTGCCAGCAGTTATCCGCTGGGGTTTAATCAGCCCCAGCATTTT	CASSYPLGFNQPQHF
15	many	TRBV9	NA	TRBJ2-1	TGTGCCAGCAGCGGGGGGGGGGGCTCTGGCAATGAGCAGTTCTTC	CASSGGGGSGNEQFF
15	many	TRBV2	TRBD1	TRBJ1-2	TGTGCCAGCAGTGAAGAGGGGGCTACTTCTTTGGGCTACACCTTC	CASSEEGATSLGYTF
14	many	TRBV2	TRBD1	TRBJ1-2	TGTGCCAGCAGTGCCGGGACAGAGTTCTATGGCTACACCTTC	CASSAGTEFYGYTF
16	many	TRBV7-6	TRBD2	TRBJ2-5	TGTGCCAGCAGCGTTACGGGGGGAACGGGGGTAGAGACCCAGTACTTC	CASSVTGGTGVETQYF
12	many	TRBV28	NA	TRBJ2-3	TGTGCCAGCAGTTTATTAGGAGATACGCAGTATTTT	CASSLLGDTQYF
15	NA	TRBV20-1	TRBD2	TRBJ2-5	TGCAGTGCTAGAGATATCGCGGGAGGGAGCAAGACCCAGTACTTC	CSARDIAGGSKTQYF
16	NA	TRBV6-5	TRBD2	TRBJ2-3	TGTGCCAGCAGCCGCGGGAGGGCCGTCGCTACAGGTACGCAGTATTTT	CASSRGRAVATGTQYF
14	NA	TRBV20-1	TRBD2	TRBJ2-7	TGCAGTGCAGGGACTAGCGGCCTCTCCTACGAGCAGTACTTC	CSAGTSGLSYEQYF
14	NA	TRBV5-1	NA	TRBJ2-7	TGCGCTAGCACCTCCCTGACAGGACCCTACGAGCAGTACTTC	CASTSLTGPYEQYF
13	few	TRBV29-1	TRBD1	TRBJ1-5	TGCAGCGTTAGGGACAGTCTTAATCAGCCCCAGCATTTT	CSVRDSLNQPQHF
16	many	TRBV11-2	TRBD2	TRBJ2-1	TGTGCCAGCAGCCCTCCAGCGGGGGGGCCCCACAATGAGCAGTTCTTC	CASSPPAGGPHNEQFF
13	NA	TRBV20-1	NA	TRBJ2-7	TGCAGTGCAACGGCGCGAACCGAATACGAGCAGTACTTC	CSATARTEYEQYF
12	medium-sized	TRBV7-8	NA	TRBJ2-1	TGTGCCATCACGACCGGCCGGGATGAGCAGTTCTTC	CAITTGRDEQFF
12	NA	TRBV20-1	NA	TRBJ2-1	TGCAGTGCTAGTCCCAACACAGATACGCAGTTCTTC	CSASPNTDTQFF
14	NA	TRBV2	TRBD2	TRBJ2-5	TGTGCCAGCAGTGAACGACTAGCGGAAGAGACCCAGTACTTC	CASSERLAEETQYF
13	medium-sized	TRBV7-9	NA	TRBJ2-6	TGTGCCAGCTCGAGCTCTGGGGCCAACGTCCTGACTTTC	CASSSSGANVLTF
13	many	TRBV6-5	TRBD1	TRBJ1-1	TGTGCCAGTCAGGGCAGGGGGTACACTGAAGCTTTCTTT	CASQGRGYTEAFF